This T cell receptor (beta chain) was identified in a study of blood T cell repertoires in COVID-19. For the study at large: T cells, B-cell-depleted T cells, or PBMCs supplied cDNA or gDNA.

Germline V gives CDR1 MNHNS, CDR2 SASEGT. The junction had 2 bases not matched to a gene; V was cut back by 3 bases and J by 0 bases. This CDR3 is built from 16 residues. Generated by immunoSEQ multiplex PCR, the TCRdb table keeps only in-frame clones and is missing some. Among about 50,000 clones listed, about four fifths were seen once. The rearrangement uses TRBV6-1 and TRBJ1-5; 10 nucleotides match TRBD1. This clonotype originated in a man aged 55-75 years with acute or convalescent COVID-19. The sample was peripheral blood. The DNA of the CDR3 is TGTGCCAGCAGTGAGGGGACAGGGGCTAGCAATCAGCCCCAGCATTTT. This gives the protein CASSEGTGASNQPQHF.